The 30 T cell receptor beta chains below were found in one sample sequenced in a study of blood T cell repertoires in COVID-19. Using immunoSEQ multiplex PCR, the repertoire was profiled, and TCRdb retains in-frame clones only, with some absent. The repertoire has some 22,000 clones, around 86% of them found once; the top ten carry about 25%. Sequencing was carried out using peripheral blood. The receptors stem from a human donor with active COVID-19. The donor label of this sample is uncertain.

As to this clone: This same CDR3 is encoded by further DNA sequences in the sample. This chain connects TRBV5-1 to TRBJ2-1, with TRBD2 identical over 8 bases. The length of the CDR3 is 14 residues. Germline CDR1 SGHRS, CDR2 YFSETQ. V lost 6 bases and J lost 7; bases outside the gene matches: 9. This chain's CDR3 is CASMDRAGENEQFF. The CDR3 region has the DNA TGCGCCAGCATGGATCGAGCGGGAGAGAATGAGCAGTTCTTC.

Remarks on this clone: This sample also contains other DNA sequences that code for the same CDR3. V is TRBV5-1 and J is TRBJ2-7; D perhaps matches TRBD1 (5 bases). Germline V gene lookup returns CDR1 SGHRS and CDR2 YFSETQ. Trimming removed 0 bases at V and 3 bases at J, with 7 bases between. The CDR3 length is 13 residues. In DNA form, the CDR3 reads TGCGCCAGCAGCTTGGGACAGAACTACGAGCAGTACTTC. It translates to CASSLGQNYEQYF. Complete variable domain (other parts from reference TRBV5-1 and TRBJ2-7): KAGVTQTPRYLIKTRGQQVTLSCSPISGHRSVSWYQQTPGQGLQFLFEYFSETQRNKGNFPGRFSGRQFSNSRSEMNVSTLELGDSALYLCASSLGQNYEQYFGPGTRLTVT.

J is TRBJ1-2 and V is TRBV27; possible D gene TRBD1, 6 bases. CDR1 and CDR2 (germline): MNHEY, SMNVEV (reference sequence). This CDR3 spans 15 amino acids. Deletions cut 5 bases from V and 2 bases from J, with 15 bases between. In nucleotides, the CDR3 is TGTGCCAGCAGTCCAACCCCAACAGGGAACTATGGCTACACCTTC. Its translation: CASSPTPTGNYGYTF.

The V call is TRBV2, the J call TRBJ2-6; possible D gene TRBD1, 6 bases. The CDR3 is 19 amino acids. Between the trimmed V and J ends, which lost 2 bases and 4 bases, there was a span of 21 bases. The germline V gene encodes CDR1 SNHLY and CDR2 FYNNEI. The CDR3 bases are TGTGCCAGCAGTGAATTGGGGGCACCCATCCCGCGGGGGGCCAACGTCCTGACTTTC. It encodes CASSELGAPIPRGANVLTF. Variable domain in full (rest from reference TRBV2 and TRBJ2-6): EPEVTQTPSHQVTQMGQEVILRCVPISNHLYFYWYRQILGQKVEFLVSFYNNEISEKSEIFDDQFSVERPDGSNFTLKIRSTKLEDSAMYFCASSELGAPIPRGANVLTFGAGSRLTVL.

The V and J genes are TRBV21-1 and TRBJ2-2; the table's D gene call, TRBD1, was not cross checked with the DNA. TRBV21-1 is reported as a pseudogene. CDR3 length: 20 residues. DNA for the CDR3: TGTGCCAGCAGCAAAGGGGAGGGCCGGGACAGGGGTCGGAACACCGGGGAGCTGTTTTTT. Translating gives CASSKGEGRDRGRNTGELFF.

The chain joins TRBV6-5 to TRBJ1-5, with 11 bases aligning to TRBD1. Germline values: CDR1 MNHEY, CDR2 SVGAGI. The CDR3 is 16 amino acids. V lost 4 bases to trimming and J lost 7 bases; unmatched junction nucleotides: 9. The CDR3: CASSSHGQGAVQPQHF. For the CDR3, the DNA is TGTGCCAGCAGTTCCCACGGACAGGGGGCTGTCCAGCCCCAGCATTTT.

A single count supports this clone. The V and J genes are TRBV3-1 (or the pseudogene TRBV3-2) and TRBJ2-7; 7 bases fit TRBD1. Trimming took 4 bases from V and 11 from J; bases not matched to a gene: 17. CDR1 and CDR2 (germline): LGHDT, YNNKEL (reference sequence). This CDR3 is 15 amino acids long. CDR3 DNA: TGTGCCAGCAGCCTTCGGGGACAGCCCCCCATTTTTGAGTACTTC. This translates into CASSLRGQPPIFEYF.

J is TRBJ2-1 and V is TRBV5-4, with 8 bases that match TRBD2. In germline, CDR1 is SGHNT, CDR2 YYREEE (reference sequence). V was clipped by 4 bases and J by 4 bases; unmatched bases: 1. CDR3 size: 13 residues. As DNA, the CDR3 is TGTGCCAGCAGCCGGGGGGGATACAATGAGCAGTTCTTC. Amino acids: CASSRGGYNEQFF.

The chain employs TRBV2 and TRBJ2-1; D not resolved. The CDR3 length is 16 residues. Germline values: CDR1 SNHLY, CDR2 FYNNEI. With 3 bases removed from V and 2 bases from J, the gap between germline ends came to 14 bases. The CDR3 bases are TGTGCCAGCAGTGATAATCCTAGTATCCCCTACAATGAGCAGTTCTTC. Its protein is CASSDNPSIPYNEQFF.

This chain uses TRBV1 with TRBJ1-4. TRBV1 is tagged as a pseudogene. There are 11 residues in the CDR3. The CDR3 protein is CTSTRCEKLFF. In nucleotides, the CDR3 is TGCACCAGCACTCGGTGCGAAAAACTGTTTTTT.

This CDR3 is CASSQDPGDRAYEQYF. The CDR3 bases are TGCGCCAGCAGCCAAGATCCGGGAGACAGAGCCTACGAGCAGTACTTC. The rearrangement links TRBV4-1 to TRBJ2-7, with D tentatively TRBD2 (6 bases). Germline assignment: CDR1 MGHRA and CDR2 YSYEKL. V lost 0 bases to trimming and J lost 2 bases, with 14 bases between them. The CDR3 runs to 16 residues.

DNA of the CDR3: TGTGCCAGTAGTATAGGGAGTAATACGCAGTATTTT. It specifies CASSIGSNTQYF. This rearrangement joins TRBV19 to TRBJ2-3, with unresolved D. V was cut by 1 base and J by 7 bases, with 6 bases left in between. Germline CDR1 and CDR2: LNHDA and SQIVND (reference sequence). The CDR3 spans 12 residues.

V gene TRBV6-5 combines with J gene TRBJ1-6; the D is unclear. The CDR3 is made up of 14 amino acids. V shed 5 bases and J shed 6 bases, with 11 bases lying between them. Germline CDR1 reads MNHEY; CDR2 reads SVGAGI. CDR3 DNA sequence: TGTGCCAGCAGTACCTTTTCTAGTAATTCACCCCTCCACTTT. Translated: CASSTFSSNSPLHF.

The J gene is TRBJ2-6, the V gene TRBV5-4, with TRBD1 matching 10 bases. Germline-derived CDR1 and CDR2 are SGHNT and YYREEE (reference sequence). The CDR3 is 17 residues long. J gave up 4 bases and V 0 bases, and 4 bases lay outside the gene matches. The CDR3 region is CASSLGQGAAGANVLTF. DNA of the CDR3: TGTGCCAGCAGCTTGGGACAGGGGGCAGCCGGGGCCAACGTCCTGACTTTC.

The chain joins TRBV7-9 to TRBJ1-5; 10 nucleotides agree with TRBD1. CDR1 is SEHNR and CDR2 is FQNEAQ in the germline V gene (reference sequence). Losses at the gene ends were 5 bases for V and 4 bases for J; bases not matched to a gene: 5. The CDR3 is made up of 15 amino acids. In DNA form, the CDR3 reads TGTGCCAGCAGCGCCGGGACAGGGGTTAATCAGCCCCAGCATTTT. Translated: CASSAGTGVNQPQHF.

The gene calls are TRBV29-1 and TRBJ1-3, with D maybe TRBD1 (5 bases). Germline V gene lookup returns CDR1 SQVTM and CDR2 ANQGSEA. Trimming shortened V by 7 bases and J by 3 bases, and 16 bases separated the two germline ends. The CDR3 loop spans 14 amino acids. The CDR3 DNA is TGCAGCGCCGGCGGGGGGGATCTTGGAAACACCATATATTTT. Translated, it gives CSAGGGDLGNTIYF. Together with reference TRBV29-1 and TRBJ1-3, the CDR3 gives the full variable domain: SAVISQKPSRDICQRGTSLTIQCQVDSQVTMMFWYRQQPGQSLTLIATANQGSEATYESGFVIDKFPISRPNLTFSTLTVSNMSPEDSSIYLCSAGGGDLGNTIYFGEGSWLTVV.

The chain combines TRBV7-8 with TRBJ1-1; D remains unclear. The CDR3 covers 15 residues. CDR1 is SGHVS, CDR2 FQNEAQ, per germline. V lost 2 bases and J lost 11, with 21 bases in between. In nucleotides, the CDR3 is TGTGCCAGCAGCTTAACCCCCACTACCGGGTCGCCGGCTTTCTTT. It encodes CASSLTPTTGSPAFF.

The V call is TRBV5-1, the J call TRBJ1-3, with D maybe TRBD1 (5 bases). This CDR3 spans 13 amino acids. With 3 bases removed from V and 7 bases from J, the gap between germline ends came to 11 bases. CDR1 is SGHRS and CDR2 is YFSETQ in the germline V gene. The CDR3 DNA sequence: TGCGCCAGCAGCTCGGCCGGGGGGAACACCATATATTTT. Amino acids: CASSSAGGNTIYF.

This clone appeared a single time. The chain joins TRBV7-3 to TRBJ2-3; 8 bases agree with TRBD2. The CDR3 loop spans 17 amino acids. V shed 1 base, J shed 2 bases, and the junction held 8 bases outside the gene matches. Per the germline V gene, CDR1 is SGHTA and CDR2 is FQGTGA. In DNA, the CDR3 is TGTGCCAGCAGCTTAATTACGGCTAGCGGGCTCACAGATACGCAGTATTTT. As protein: CASSLITASGLTDTQYF.

CDR3 in amino acids: CASSLGGGGVVDEQYF. CDR3 DNA sequence: TGTGCCAGCAGCTTAGGGGGCGGCGGGGTCGTCGACGAGCAGTACTTC. The chain carries TRBV7-2 and TRBJ2-7; a possible D gene is TRBD2 (6 bases). Germline lookup yields CDR1 SGHTA and CDR2 FQGNSA. V was clipped by 1 base and J by 5 bases, with 18 bases between them. CDR3 length equals 16 residues.

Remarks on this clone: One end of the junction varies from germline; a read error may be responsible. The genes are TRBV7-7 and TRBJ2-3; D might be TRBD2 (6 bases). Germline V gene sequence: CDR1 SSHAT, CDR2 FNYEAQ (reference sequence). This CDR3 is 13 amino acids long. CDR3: CASSLADTNTQYF. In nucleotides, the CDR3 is TGTGCTAGCAGCTTAGCGGACACAAATACGCAGTATTTT.

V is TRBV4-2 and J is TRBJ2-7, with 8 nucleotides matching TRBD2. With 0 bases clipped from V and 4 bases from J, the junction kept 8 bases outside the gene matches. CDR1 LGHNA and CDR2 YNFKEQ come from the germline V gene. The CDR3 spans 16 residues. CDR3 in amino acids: CASSQDQAGGEYEQYF. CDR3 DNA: TGTGCCAGCAGCCAAGATCAGGCGGGAGGAGAATACGAGCAGTACTTC.

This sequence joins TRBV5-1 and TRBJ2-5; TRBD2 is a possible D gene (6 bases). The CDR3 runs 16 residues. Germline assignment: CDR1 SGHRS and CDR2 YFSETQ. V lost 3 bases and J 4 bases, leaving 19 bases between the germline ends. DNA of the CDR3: TGCGCCAGCAGCTCCCTTCCCGGGGGAGGTTCAGAGACCCAGTACTTC. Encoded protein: CASSSLPGGGSETQYF. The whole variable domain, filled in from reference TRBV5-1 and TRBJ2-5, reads KAGVTQTPRYLIKTRGQQVTLSCSPISGHRSVSWYQQTPGQGLQFLFEYFSETQRNKGNFPGRFSGRQFSNSRSEMNVSTLELGDSALYLCASSSLPGGGSETQYFGPGTRLLVL.

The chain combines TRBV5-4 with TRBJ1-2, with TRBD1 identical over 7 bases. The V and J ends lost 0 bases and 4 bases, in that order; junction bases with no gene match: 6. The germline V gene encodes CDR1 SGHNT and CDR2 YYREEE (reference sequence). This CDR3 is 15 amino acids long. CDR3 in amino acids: CASSLAEGAVYGYTF. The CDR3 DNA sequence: TGTGCCAGCAGCTTGGCCGAGGGGGCGGTCTATGGCTACACCTTC. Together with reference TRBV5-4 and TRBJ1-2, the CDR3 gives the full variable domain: ETGVTQSPTHLIKTRGQQVTLRCSSQSGHNTVSWYQQALGQGPQFIFQYYREEENGRGNFPPRFSGLQFPNYSSELNVNALELDDSALYLCASSLAEGAVYGYTFGSGTRLTVV.

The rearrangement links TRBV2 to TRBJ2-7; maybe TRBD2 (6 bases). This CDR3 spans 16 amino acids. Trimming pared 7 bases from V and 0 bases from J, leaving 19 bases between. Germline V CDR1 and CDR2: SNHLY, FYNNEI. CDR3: CASKSIAELSSYEQYF. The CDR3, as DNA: TGTGCCAGCAAAAGTATAGCGGAACTTAGCTCCTACGAGCAGTACTTC.

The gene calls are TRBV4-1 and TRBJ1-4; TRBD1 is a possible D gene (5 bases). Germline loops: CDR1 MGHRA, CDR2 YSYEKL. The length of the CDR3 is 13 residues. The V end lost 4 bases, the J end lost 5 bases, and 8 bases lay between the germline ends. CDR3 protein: CASSLTENEKLFF. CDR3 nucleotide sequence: TGCGCCAGCAGCCTGACAGAGAATGAAAAACTGTTTTTT.

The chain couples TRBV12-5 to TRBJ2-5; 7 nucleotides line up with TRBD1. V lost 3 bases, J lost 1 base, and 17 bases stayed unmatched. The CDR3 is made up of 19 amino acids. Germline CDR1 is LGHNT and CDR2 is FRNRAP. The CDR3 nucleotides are TGTGCTAGTGGTTTACCTTGGACAGGCCAACTAGGAACCCAAGAGACCCAGTACTTC. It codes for CASGLPWTGQLGTQETQYF.

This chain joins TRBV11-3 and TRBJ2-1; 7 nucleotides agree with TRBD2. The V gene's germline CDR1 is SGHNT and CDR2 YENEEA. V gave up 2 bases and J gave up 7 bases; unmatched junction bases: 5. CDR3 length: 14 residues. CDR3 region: CASSLTLAANEQFF. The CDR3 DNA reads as TGTGCCAGCAGCTTAACCCTAGCGGCTAATGAGCAGTTCTTC.

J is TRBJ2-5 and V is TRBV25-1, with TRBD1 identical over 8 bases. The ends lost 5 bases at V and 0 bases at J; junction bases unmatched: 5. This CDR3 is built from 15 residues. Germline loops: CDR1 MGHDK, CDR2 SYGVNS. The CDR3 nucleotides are TGTGCCAGCAGTCCCCCGGGACAGGACCAAGAGACCCAGTACTTC. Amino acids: CASSPPGQDQETQYF.

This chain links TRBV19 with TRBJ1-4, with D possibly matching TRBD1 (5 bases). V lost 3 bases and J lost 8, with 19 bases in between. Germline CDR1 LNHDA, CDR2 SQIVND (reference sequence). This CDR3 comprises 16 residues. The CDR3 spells CASSMIRAGVTEKLFF. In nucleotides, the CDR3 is TGTGCCAGTAGTATGATAAGGGCGGGGGTAACCGAAAAACTGTTTTTT.